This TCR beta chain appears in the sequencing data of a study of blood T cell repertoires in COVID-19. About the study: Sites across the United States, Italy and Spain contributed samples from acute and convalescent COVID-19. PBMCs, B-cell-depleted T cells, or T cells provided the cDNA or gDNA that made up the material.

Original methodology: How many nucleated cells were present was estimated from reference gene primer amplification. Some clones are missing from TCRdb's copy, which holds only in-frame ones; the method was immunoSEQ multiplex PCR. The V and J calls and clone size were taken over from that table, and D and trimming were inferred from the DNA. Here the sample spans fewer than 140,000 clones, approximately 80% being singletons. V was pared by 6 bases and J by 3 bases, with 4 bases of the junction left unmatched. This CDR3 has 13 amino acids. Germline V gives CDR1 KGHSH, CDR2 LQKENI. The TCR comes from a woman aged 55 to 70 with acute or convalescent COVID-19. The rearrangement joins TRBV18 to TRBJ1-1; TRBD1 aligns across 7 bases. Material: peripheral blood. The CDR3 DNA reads TGTGCCAGCTCGCAACAGGGGTACACTGAAGCTTTCTTT. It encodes CASSQQGYTEAFF.